These T cell receptor beta chains were read from a single sample in a study of blood T cell repertoires in COVID-19. TCRdb's table, derived via immunoSEQ multiplex PCR, lists solely in-frame clones and lacks some. Of roughly 160,000 clones listed, around four fifths were seen once; the top ten hold roughly 2.5%. The source material was peripheral blood. The receptors shown here come from a woman of 80 years or more with COVID-19, enrolled during active disease. Both conserved end residues are part of each CDR3. The D gene is left open where the match is weak. Some rows mark clone size as missing; the rest say once, few, many or name a class of expanded clone.

size	V	D	J	CDR3	DNA
NA	TRBV6-5	NA	TRBJ2-7	CASSWVGSTSYEQYF	TGTGCCAGCAGTTGGGTCGGGAGCACCTCCTACGAGCAGTACTTC
NA	TRBV18	TRBD1	TRBJ1-4	CASSPRDRRATNEKLFF	TGTGCCAGCTCACCGCGGGACAGGAGGGCAACTAATGAAAAACTGTTTTTT
NA	TRBV5-1	NA	TRBJ2-7	CASSLQGSSYEQYF	TGCGCCAGCAGCTTGCAGGGTAGCTCCTACGAGCAGTACTTC
NA	TRBV4-1	TRBD1	TRBJ1-5	CASSQSDRGNQPQHF	TGCGCCAGCAGCCAATCAGACAGGGGCAATCAGCCCCAGCATTTT
once	TRBV19	TRBD2	TRBJ2-1	CASSILAGATYNEQFF	TGTGCCAGTAGTATCCTAGCGGGAGCAACCTACAATGAGCAGTTCTTC
NA	TRBV29-1	TRBD2	TRBJ2-5	CSVLTGGGQETQYF	TGCAGCGTCTTGACCGGCGGGGGACAAGAGACCCAGTACTTC
NA	TRBV6-5	TRBD1	TRBJ1-4	CASSYRGPTNEKLFF	TGTGCCAGCAGTTACAGGGGGCCAACTAATGAAAAACTGTTTTTT
NA	TRBV6-2/TRBV6-3	TRBD1	TRBJ2-6	CASSPADRGRIGANVLTF	TGTGCCAGCAGCCCTGCGGACAGGGGGCGAATTGGGGCCAACGTCCTGACTTTC
NA	TRBV7-3	NA	TRBJ2-1	CASSPRVYNEQFF	TGTGCCAGCAGCCCCCGCGTCTACAATGAGCAGTTCTTC
NA	TRBV6-5	TRBD1	TRBJ1-1	CASRWTGLTEAFF	TGTGCCAGCAGGTGGACAGGTCTCACTGAAGCTTTCTTT
once	TRBV3-1/TRBV3-2	TRBD2	TRBJ2-1	CASSPGLDIYNEQFF	TGTGCCAGCAGCCCGGGACTAGACATATACAATGAGCAGTTCTTC
once	TRBV7-2	NA	TRBJ2-5	CASSFAGLRETQYF	TGTGCCAGCAGCTTCGCAGGGCTACGAGAGACCCAGTACTTC
few	TRBV6-6	TRBD1	TRBJ1-1	CASSRRGPNTEAFF	TGTGCCAGCAGTCGCAGGGGGCCGAACACTGAAGCTTTCTTT
NA	TRBV5-4	NA	TRBJ1-2	CASSLTGGGNYGYTF	TGTGCCAGCAGCTTGACCGGGGGAGGTAACTATGGCTACACCTTC